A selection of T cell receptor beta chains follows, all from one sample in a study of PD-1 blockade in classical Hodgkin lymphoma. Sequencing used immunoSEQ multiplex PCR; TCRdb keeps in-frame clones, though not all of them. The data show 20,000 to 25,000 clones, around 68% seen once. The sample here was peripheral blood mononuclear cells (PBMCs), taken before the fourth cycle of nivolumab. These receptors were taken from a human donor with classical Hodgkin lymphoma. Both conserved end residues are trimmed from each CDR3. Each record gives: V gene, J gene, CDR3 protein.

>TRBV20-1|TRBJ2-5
RGGVGETQY
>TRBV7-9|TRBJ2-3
ASSPPPGRLADTQY
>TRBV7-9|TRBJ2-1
ASSPQYDSYNEQF
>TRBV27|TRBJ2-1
ASSSGLAGGNEQF
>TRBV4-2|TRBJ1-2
ASSQDTQDNYGYT
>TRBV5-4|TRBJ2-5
ASSSRSPGETQY
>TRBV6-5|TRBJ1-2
ASSYSNRGLEGYT
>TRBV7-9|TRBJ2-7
ASSLTDRGNSYEQY
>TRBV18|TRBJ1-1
ASSERQLMNTEAF
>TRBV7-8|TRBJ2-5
ASSSGRQTQY
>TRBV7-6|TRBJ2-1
ASSLEAGDNNEQF
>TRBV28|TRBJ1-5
ASSLWNQPQH
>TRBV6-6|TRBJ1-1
ASSLPLGEAF
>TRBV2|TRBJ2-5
ASTFYLQETQY
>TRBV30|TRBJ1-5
AWSEGQLDQPQH
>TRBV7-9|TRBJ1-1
ASSLQTEAF
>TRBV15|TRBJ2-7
ATSRSKDRSYEQY
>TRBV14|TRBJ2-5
ASSQWRGNQETQY
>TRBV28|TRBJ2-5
ASSLSVASGETQY
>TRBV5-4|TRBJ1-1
ASRWDRGEAF
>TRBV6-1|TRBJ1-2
ASSEGDRTGLGYT
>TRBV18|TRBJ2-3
ASSPTAGTDTQY
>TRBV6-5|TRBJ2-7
ASSTGGGYEQY
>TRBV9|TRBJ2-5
ASSVSGGREETQY
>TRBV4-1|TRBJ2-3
ASSQVGLSASGDTQY
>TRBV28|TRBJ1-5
ASSSRISNQPQH
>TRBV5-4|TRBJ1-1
ASSLWGIHTEAF
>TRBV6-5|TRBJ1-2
ASSYPGYGYT
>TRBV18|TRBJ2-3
ASSFKPGTTDTQY
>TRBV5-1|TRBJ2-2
ASSYIAGAHGELF
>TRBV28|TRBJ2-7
ASSPGTGFNEQY
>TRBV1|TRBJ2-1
TSSQGGLAGDNEQF
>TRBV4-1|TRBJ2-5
ASSQYVGGPRETQY
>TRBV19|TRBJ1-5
ASSKGQGLLHRPQH
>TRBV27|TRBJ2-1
ASSLAGGNLPGGEQF
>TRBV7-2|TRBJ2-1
ASSSIHRGTRYNEQF
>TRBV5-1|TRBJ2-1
ASSFDGGTYNEQF
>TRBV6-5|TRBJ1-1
ASTLHRGRNTEAF
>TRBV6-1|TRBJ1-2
ASSEAWVGSYGYT
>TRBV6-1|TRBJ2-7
ASRLDRAKFYEQY
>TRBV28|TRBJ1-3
ASRKAGLDTIY
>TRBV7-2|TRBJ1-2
ASSQGVGIDRGYT
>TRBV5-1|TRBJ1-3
ASSPGTGAGNTIY
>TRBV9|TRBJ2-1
ASSPIQFYNEQF
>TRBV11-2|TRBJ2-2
ASSLVRPAELF
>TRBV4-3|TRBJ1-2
ASSQTGTGGVYGYT
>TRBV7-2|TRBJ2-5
ASSLTGSRETQY
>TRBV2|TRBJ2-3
AGRLSDTQY
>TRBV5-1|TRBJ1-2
ASNSGTGGVYGYT
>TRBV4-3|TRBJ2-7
ASSPQSGDGYEQY
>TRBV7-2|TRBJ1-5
ASSLGGSTQPQH
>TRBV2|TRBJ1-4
ASIRWGQGVEGKLF
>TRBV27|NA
ASSFLSSNQPQY